This T cell receptor (beta chain) emerged from a study of blood T cell repertoires in COVID-19. The CDR3 loop spans 14 amino acids. CDR1 and CDR2 (germline): SGDLS, YYNGEE. With 0 bases clipped from V and 0 bases from J, the junction kept 0 bases outside the gene matches. How the authors handled the data: Using reference gene primer amplification, nucleated cell counts were estimated. TCRdb's copy holds only in-frame clones and misses some; the assay was immunoSEQ multiplex PCR. V, J and clone size derive from that table, while D and trimming were established from the DNA sequence. The sample consists of about 150,000 clones, roughly 81% of them appearing once.

Input material: peripheral blood. V gene TRBV9 combines with J gene TRBJ2-7; 7 nucleotides line up with TRBD1. This TCR derives from a human donor with acute or convalescent COVID-19. The donor label of this sample is uncertain. The CDR3 spells CASSVGDSSYEQYF. The CDR3 DNA reads TGTGCCAGCAGCGTAGGGGACAGCTCCTACGAGCAGTACTTC.